These 9 T cell receptor beta chains were all obtained from the same sample, sequenced in a study of OX40 agonist ivuxolimab in advanced cancers. Clones were read by immunoSEQ multiplex PCR, and TCRdb kept only the in-frame ones, dropping some. The sample lists approximately 60,000 clones, around 84% occurring once. Sequencing used CD4+ or CD8+ T cells sorted from blood, obtained in a trial of the OX40 agonist ivuxolimab. These receptors all stem from an adult with an advanced solid tumor such as melanoma, head and neck, liver or kidney cancer.

This chain uses TRBV5-4 with TRBJ2-1; TRBD2 might be the D (6 bases). Deletions cut 0 bases from V and 4 bases from J, with 11 bases between. The CDR3 is made up of 15 amino acids. Per the germline V gene, CDR1 is SGHNT and CDR2 is YYREEE (reference sequence). CDR3 sequence (DNA): TGTGCCAGCAGCTTGGATGCGGAGGGGTACAATGAGCAGTTCTTC. Protein product: CASSLDAEGYNEQFF.

This clone turned up a few times. The chain employs TRBV4-3 and TRBJ2-3; 13 bases line up with TRBD2. The CDR3 contains 18 residues. Per the germline V gene, CDR1 is LGHNA and CDR2 is YSLEER. The trim removed 4 bases at V and 4 bases at J, leaving 11 bases unmatched. The CDR3 protein is CASSPGWTSGSAPDTQYF. The CDR3 DNA reads as TGCGCCAGCAGCCCGGGATGGACTAGCGGGAGCGCGCCAGATACGCAGTATTTT.

The V gene is TRBV18, the J gene TRBJ1-1, with D uncertain. V lost 5 bases to trimming and J lost 1 base, with 8 bases between them. Germline lookup yields CDR1 KGHSH and CDR2 LQKENI. CDR3 length: 13 amino acids. In nucleotides, the CDR3 is TGTGCCAGCTCAGTAAGTCAGAACACTGAAGCTTTCTTT. Translation: CASSVSQNTEAFF.

The chain is built from TRBV4-2 and TRBJ2-5; D is uncertain. This CDR3 contains 15 residues. Trimming stripped 1 base from V and 0 bases from J, with 9 bases between. In germline, CDR1 is LGHNA, CDR2 YNFKEQ. Written as DNA, the CDR3 is TGTGCCAGCAGCCAAGTTGGGTGGAACCAAGAGACCCAGTACTTC. Translating gives CASSQVGWNQETQYF.

The chain recombines TRBV4-2 with TRBJ2-3; 10 positions agree with TRBD1. There are 18 residues in the CDR3. Germline CDR1 LGHNA, CDR2 YNFKEQ. The trim removed 1 base at V and 4 bases at J, leaving 11 bases unmatched. CDR3 amino acids: CASSQGGHGQGVSDTQYF. CDR3 nucleotide sequence: TGTGCCAGCAGCCAAGGGGGTCACGGACAGGGGGTTTCAGATACGCAGTATTTT.

This chain joins TRBV7-2 and TRBJ2-2; the D gene is possibly TRBD2 (5 bases). Trimming stripped 2 bases from V and 6 bases from J, with 7 bases between. Germline V lookup: CDR1 SGHTA, CDR2 FQGNSA. This CDR3 is built from 13 residues. Here the CDR3 DNA reads TGTGCCAGCAGCTTACGGGGTCCCGGGGAGCTGTTTTTT. It is translated as CASSLRGPGELFF.

The genes are TRBV5-4 and TRBJ2-1; no firm D call. Germline CDR1 reads SGHNT; CDR2 reads YYREEE (reference sequence). This CDR3 spans 13 amino acids. Trimming took 0 bases from V and 5 from J, leaving 6 bases between them. CDR3 sequence reads: CASSLDGNNEQFF. The DNA for the CDR3 is TGTGCCAGCAGCTTGGATGGTAACAATGAGCAGTTCTTC. The variable domain in full, with the rest retrieved from reference TRBV5-4 and TRBJ2-1, is ETGVTQSPTHLIKTRGQQVTLRCSSQSGHNTVSWYQQALGQGPQFIFQYYREEENGRGNFPPRFSGLQFPNYSSELNVNALELDDSALYLCASSLDGNNEQFFGPGTRLTVL.

The V call is TRBV30, the J call TRBJ1-1, with unresolved D. This CDR3 has 11 amino acids. The germline V gene has CDR1 GTSNPN and CDR2 SVGIG (reference sequence). Trimming took off 2 bases at V and 6 bases at J, with 7 bases between the two ends. In DNA form, the CDR3 reads TGTGCCTGGAGTCGAATCGCTGAAGCTTTCTTT. It is translated as CAWSRIAEAFF.

The chain uses TRBV6-1 and TRBJ1-2; unclear D gene. The germline gives CDR1 MNHNS, CDR2 SASEGT. This CDR3 is built from 14 residues. V lost 2 bases, J lost 2 bases, and 9 bases lay in between. This CDR3 is CASSESAGNYGYTF. DNA of the CDR3: TGTGCCAGCAGTGAATCCGCGGGGAACTATGGCTACACCTTC.